Below, 8 T cell receptor beta chains from the same sample are listed, as sequenced in a study of blood T cell repertoires in COVID-19. Libraries were prepared by immunoSEQ multiplex PCR; TCRdb keeps only in-frame clonotypes and omits some of them. Of around 65,000 clones in the sample, around 80% were seen once. Sequenced input: peripheral blood. The receptors were gathered from a human donor in a cohort sampled during active COVID-19.

This clone is a singleton in its sample. CDR3 in amino acids: CASSSEKSSYNEQFF. CDR3 nucleotides: TGTGCCAGCAGTTCCGAGAAGAGCTCCTACAATGAGCAGTTCTTC. V is TRBV28 and J is TRBJ2-1; no definite D call. The CDR3 runs 15 residues. The germline V gene has CDR1 MDHEN and CDR2 SYDVKM. Trimming took 4 bases from V and 0 from J, leaving 10 bases between them.

The table lists this clone with a count of one. The rearrangement joins TRBV6-5 to TRBJ2-5; 7 nucleotides align to TRBD2. Looked up from germline, CDR1 is MNHEY and CDR2 is SVGAGI. V shed 5 bases, J shed 9 bases, and the junction held 12 bases outside the gene matches. The CDR3 sequence is 14 residues long. The CDR3: CASSLGRYAGAQYF. The DNA for the CDR3 is TGTGCCAGCAGTCTGGGACGGTACGCGGGGGCCCAGTACTTC.

The chain has TRBV18 and TRBJ1-1, with 9 bases fitting TRBD1. Trimming cost V 4 bases and J 2 bases; bases outside gene matches: 2. The CDR3 length is 14 residues. CDR1 and CDR2 from the germline V gene are KGHSH and LQKENI. This chain's CDR3 is CASSLGQGNTEAFF. The CDR3 DNA is TGTGCCAGCTCACTGGGACAGGGTAACACTGAAGCTTTCTTT.

The chain couples TRBV10-3 to TRBJ2-7; 8 bases are shared with TRBD2. The germline CDR1 and CDR2 sequences are ENHRY and SYGVKD. J was trimmed by 4 bases and V by 2 bases; bases with no gene match: 16. The CDR3 totals 18 residues. CDR3 residues: CAISERGGASGQPYEQYF. The CDR3 nucleotides are TGTGCCATCAGTGAGAGGGGGGGAGCTAGCGGGCAACCTTACGAGCAGTACTTC.

Details on this clone: Its ends do not fully match the called genes, so a read error is possible. V is TRBV6-1 and J is TRBJ1-5, with 7 nucleotides matching TRBD1. There are 14 residues in the CDR3. CDR1 MNHNS and CDR2 SASEGT come from the germline V gene. The DNA for the CDR3 is TGTGCCAGCAGAGAAGGGGGCGAGGTCTCATCCCAGCATTTT. Amino acids: CASREGGEVSSQHF.

V usage is TRBV5-8 and J usage is TRBJ1-2; weak D call: TRBD1 (5 bases). Germline V lookup: CDR1 SGHTS, CDR2 YDEGEE. This CDR3 is 14 amino acids long. Trimming stripped 0 bases from V and 8 bases from J, with 14 bases between. CDR3 bases: TGTGCCAGCAGCTTGGCCAACGATTGGGGCGGCTACACCTTC. This encodes CASSLANDWGGYTF.

The chain carries TRBV9 and TRBJ1-6; TRBD1 might be the D (5 bases). V lost 4 bases, J lost 12 bases, and 17 bases lay in between. The CDR3 consists of 14 residues. Germline CDR1 SGDLS, CDR2 YYNGEE. The CDR3 is CASSLVGTGEPLHF. The CDR3 DNA reads TGTGCCAGCAGCCTAGTGGGGACGGGGGAACCCCTCCACTTT.

This clone was counted a single time. The gene calls are TRBV4-1 and TRBJ1-4; D is possibly TRBD1 (6 bases). In germline, CDR1 is MGHRA, CDR2 YSYEKL. The CDR3 is 13 amino acids. Trimming took 4 bases from V and 7 from J, leaving 10 bases between them. In DNA form, the CDR3 reads TGCGCCAGCAGCCTCACAGGGAGTGAAAAACTGTTTTTT. This sequence encodes CASSLTGSEKLFF.